A single sample is the source of the 18 T cell receptor beta chains below, sequenced in a study of a mutant IDH1 vaccine in newly diagnosed glioma. These TCRs' antigens remain unknown. Profiling relied on immunoSEQ multiplex PCR, and the TCRdb table lists in-frame clones only, not all of them. The data show tens of thousands of clones, about 87% seen once. Time point of the sample: week 23, last vaccination. All doses held 300 ug of mutant IDH1 20-mer peptide, with topical imiquimod. The starting material was PBMCs, obtained from a glioma patient whose treatment included an IDH1 peptide vaccine. The receptors originated from a young man with glioma.

The chain employs TRBV10-3 and TRBJ1-1; maybe TRBD1 (5 bases). The germline gives CDR1 ENHRY, CDR2 SYGVKD. V was shortened by 0 bases and J by 1 base, with 15 bases between the two germline ends. The CDR3 is 17 residues long. The CDR3 loop reads CAISESTGGLGNTEAFF. CDR3 DNA sequence: TGTGCCATCAGTGAGTCGACGGGGGGTCTGGGGAACACTGAAGCTTTCTTT.

This clone was found once. The gene calls are TRBV15 and TRBJ1-4, with 7 bases aligning to TRBD1. Germline trimming cut 3 bases from V and 7 bases from J; bases unmatched to any gene: 11. The germline V gene has CDR1 LNHNV and CDR2 YYDKDF (reference sequence). This CDR3 is built from 16 residues. CDR3 bases: TGTGCCACCAGCAGGTACCTCCAGGGGGTTGGTGAAAAACTGTTTTTT. Protein product: CATSRYLQGVGEKLFF.

Note on this clone: The germline gene is not matched at one end of the junction; a read error may be the cause. V and J are TRBV7-7 and TRBJ2-2; D ambiguous. CDR1 SSHAT and CDR2 FNYEAQ come from the germline V gene (reference sequence). The CDR3 has 13 amino acids. The CDR3 DNA reads TGTGCTAGCAGCTTCGAGATCACCGGGGAGCTGTTTTTT. Protein product: CASSFEITGELFF.

The V gene is TRBV19, the J gene TRBJ1-1, with D hard to call. The ends were cut back, 2 bases at V and 1 base at J, with 11 bases in the middle. The germline V gene has CDR1 LNHDA and CDR2 SQIVND (reference sequence). The CDR3 totals 15 residues. DNA of the CDR3: TGTGCCAGTAGTATAATGGTCGTCGGGAACACTGAAGCTTTCTTT. Amino acid sequence: CASSIMVVGNTEAFF.

This clone was seen a few times. This CDR3 reads CASNEGGLNTEAFF. The CDR3 nucleotides are TGTGCCTCCAACGAGGGCGGGCTGAACACTGAAGCTTTCTTT. The rearrangement uses TRBV30 and TRBJ1-1, with D uncertain. The CDR3 has 14 residues. Per the germline V gene, CDR1 is GTSNPN and CDR2 is SVGIG (reference sequence). V lost 7 bases and J lost 0, with 15 bases in between.

The chain uses TRBV4-2 and TRBJ1-1; weak D call: TRBD1 (6 bases). Trimming removed 6 bases from V and 2 bases from J, with 16 bases in between. The germline CDR1 and CDR2 sequences are LGHNA and YNFKEQ. The CDR3 is 15 amino acids. The CDR3 protein is CASSLNPGTNTEAFF. The CDR3, as DNA: TGTGCCAGCAGTCTCAATCCCGGGACAAACACTGAAGCTTTCTTT.

The genes are TRBV6-6 and TRBJ1-2, with 8 bases fitting TRBD1. J was trimmed by 4 bases and V by 5 bases; bases with no gene match: 6. Germline-derived CDR1 and CDR2 are MNHNY and SVGAGI (reference sequence). The CDR3 is made up of 14 amino acids. The CDR3 loop reads CASSMKTGVYGYTF. The CDR3 nucleotides read TGTGCCAGCAGTATGAAGACAGGGGTCTATGGCTACACCTTC.

The rearrangement uses TRBV2 and TRBJ1-5; D remains unclear. Looked up from germline, CDR1 is SNHLY and CDR2 is FYNNEI. This CDR3 has 12 amino acids. V was cut by 8 bases and J by 3 bases, with 8 bases left in between. In nucleotides, the CDR3 is TGTGCCAGCGGGCAGATCAATCAGCCCCAGCATTTT. Its protein product is CASGQINQPQHF.

The CDR3 protein is CASSEYRTEAFF. The CDR3 DNA reads TGCGCCAGCAGTGAGTACAGGACTGAAGCTTTCTTT. The chain recombines TRBV10-2 with TRBJ1-1, with D maybe TRBD1 (5 bases). Germline V gene lookup returns CDR1 WSHSY and CDR2 SAAADI. CDR3 size: 12 residues. V dropped 1 base and J dropped 5 bases, with 5 bases sitting between them.

This chain joins TRBV6-5 and TRBJ1-5, with D hard to call. There are 14 residues in the CDR3. The ends were cut back, 5 bases at V and 4 bases at J, with 12 bases in the middle. The germline V gene has CDR1 MNHEY and CDR2 SVGAGI. The CDR3, as DNA: TGTGCCAGCAGTAACACAATGGGTAATCAGCCCCAGCATTTT. Translated, it gives CASSNTMGNQPQHF.

Only a few counts were recorded for this clone. The V call is TRBV30, the J call TRBJ1-4, with D unresolved. The CDR3 runs 12 residues. Per germline, CDR1 GTSNPN and CDR2 SVGIG (reference sequence). V shed 0 bases and J shed 11 bases, with 10 bases lying between them. CDR3 in amino acids: CAWSVTSWKLFF. CDR3 coding DNA: TGTGCCTGGAGTGTAACATCGTGGAAACTGTTTTTT. Full variable domain (missing parts from reference TRBV30 and TRBJ1-4): SQTIHQWPATLVQPVGSPLSLECTVEGTSNPNLYWYRQAAGRGLQLLFYSVGIGQISSEVPQNLSASRPQDRQFILSSKKLLLSDSGFYLCAWSVTSWKLFFGSGTQLSVL.

The chain links TRBV10-3 to TRBJ2-7; D might be TRBD1 (5 bases). The V and J ends lost 6 bases and 5 bases respectively, with 14 bases between them. Germline loops: CDR1 ENHRY, CDR2 SYGVKD. This CDR3 contains 13 residues. CDR3 sequence reads: CAIRGTGMDEQYF. The CDR3 DNA reads TGTGCCATCAGGGGTACAGGCATGGACGAGCAGTACTTC.

This clone was recorded only once. The rearrangement uses TRBV18 and TRBJ1-3, with a possible D match to TRBD1 (5 bases). V lost 3 bases to trimming and J lost 2 bases, with 8 bases between them. Looked up from germline, CDR1 is KGHSH and CDR2 is LQKENI. The CDR3 has 14 residues. The CDR3 reads CASSPVGPGNTIYF. In nucleotides, the CDR3 is TGTGCCAGCTCACCGGTGGGGCCTGGAAACACCATATATTTT.

This clone occurred a few times. The chain employs TRBV30 and TRBJ1-1; D perhaps matches TRBD1 (5 bases). The CDR3 consists of 11 residues. V was cut by 7 bases and J by 5 bases, with 11 bases left in between. CDR1 GTSNPN and CDR2 SVGIG come from the germline V gene (reference sequence). Here the CDR3 reads CALRGRTEAFF. The CDR3 bases are TGTGCCTTGAGGGGCCGTACTGAAGCTTTCTTT.

V is TRBV25-1 and J is TRBJ2-1, with D unclear. CDR1 is MGHDK, CDR2 SYGVNS, per germline. Trimming pared 3 bases from V and 8 bases from J, leaving 20 bases between. The CDR3 is made up of 16 amino acids. The CDR3 sequence: CASSDSGRGTLDEQFF. CDR3 in DNA: TGTGCCAGCAGTGATTCCGGTCGCGGCACCTTGGATGAGCAGTTCTTC. Complete variable domain (other parts from reference TRBV25-1 and TRBJ2-1): EADIYQTPRYLVIGTGKKITLECSQTMGHDKMYWYQQDPGMELHLIHYSYGVNSTEKGDLSSESTVSRIRTEHFPLTLESARPSHTSQYLCASSDSGRGTLDEQFFGPGTRLTVL.

V and J are TRBV5-8 and TRBJ2-1, with 7 nucleotides matching TRBD2. The CDR3 loop spans 18 amino acids. Germline CDR1 is SGHTS and CDR2 is YDEGEE. Trimming took 0 bases from V and 3 from J; bases not matched to a gene: 12. DNA of the CDR3: TGTGCCAGCAGCTTGGCCGTCATCTCGAGCGGGGACTACAATGAGCAGTTCTTC. It specifies CASSLAVISSGDYNEQFF.

This chain links TRBV18 with TRBJ2-4, with 7 bases fitting TRBD1. Germline assignment: CDR1 KGHSH and CDR2 LQKENI. The CDR3 is 17 amino acids. V was clipped by 3 bases and J by 9 bases; unmatched bases: 17. DNA for the CDR3: TGTGCCAGCTCACCGACCAACAGACAGGGAGATGGCGGCATTCAGTACTTC. This encodes CASSPTNRQGDGGIQYF.

This clone was seen once. This chain joins TRBV27 and TRBJ1-5, with TRBD1 as a possible D gene (6 bases). Germline assignment: CDR1 MNHEY and CDR2 SMNVEV (reference sequence). Trimming removed 2 bases from V and 0 bases from J, with 11 bases in between. This CDR3 comprises 16 residues. CDR3 region: CASSLRTDYSNQPQHF. The DNA of the CDR3 is TGTGCCAGCAGTTTAAGGACAGATTATAGCAATCAGCCCCAGCATTTT.